This TCR beta chain was observed in a study of blood T cell repertoires in COVID-19. Profiling relied on immunoSEQ multiplex PCR, and the TCRdb table lists in-frame clones only, not all of them. Of fewer than 200,000 clones listed, about 86% are singletons. Trimming shortened V by 0 bases and J by 6 bases, and 17 bases separated the two germline ends. The CDR3 spans 16 residues. CDR1 is SGHRS and CDR2 is YFSETQ in the germline V gene. The chain has TRBV5-1 and TRBJ2-3; D uncertain. The receptor was isolated from a woman in her 70s with COVID-19, enrolled during active disease. The sequencing sample was made of peripheral blood. CDR3 amino acids: CASSLGLSTLGDTQYF. CDR3 nucleotide sequence: TGCGCCAGCAGCTTGGGGCTTAGCACCCTCGGCGATACGCAGTATTTT.